What follows is one TCR beta chain and its context. Its antigen is undetermined. This sample is part of a study of T cells expressing NK-cell markers. Study summary: Sequencing of TCR beta repertoires drew on sorted CD3+CD56+NKG2C+, CD3+CD56+NKG2C- and CD3+CD56-NKG2C+ T cells.

The CDR3 has 13 amino acids. Looked up from germline, CDR1 is SQVTM and CDR2 is ANQGSEA. General study points: What remained unclear was the HCMV specificity of expanded NKG2C+ T cell clones. Several of the donors carried dominant NKG2C+ clonotypes that took up roughly 1.0-8% of their CD8+ T cells. The leading position in the CD3+CD56-NKG2C+ fraction of four donors also went to these clonotypes.

TCRdb reprocessed the 5' RACE reads and stores each CDR3 protein as one record, lacking DNA. This repertoire includes more than 120,000 distinct CDR3 sequences. The sequenced sample consisted of blood T cells: a sorted CD56 or NKG2C T cell subset, CD4+ or CD8+ T cells, or bulk PBMC T cells (not recorded which). The origin of this receptor is a young man in good health. The V gene is TRBV29-1, the J gene TRBJ2-7. The CDR3 here is CSVEIEVSYEQYF.